This T cell receptor (beta chain) was obtained from a study of blood T cell repertoires in COVID-19. Per the original data handling: Estimates of nucleated cell counts were drawn from the amplification of reference gene primers. Generated by immunoSEQ multiplex PCR, the TCRdb table keeps only in-frame clones and is missing some. V, J and clone size were drawn from that table, and D and trimming were deduced from the DNA. The sample records about 100,000 clones, approximately 92% being singletons. Germline V CDR1 and CDR2: GTSNPN, SVGIG (reference sequence). This CDR3 has 15 amino acids. Trimming shortened V by 3 bases and J by 2 bases, and 14 bases separated the two germline ends.

The receptor comes from an older man with acute or convalescent COVID-19. The chain employs TRBV30 and TRBJ1-3, with a possible D match to TRBD1 (5 bases). Sequencing input: peripheral blood. CDR3 in DNA: TGTGCCTGGAGAAATTCCGCGACAGCTGGAAACACCATATATTTT. Its translation: CAWRNSATAGNTIYF.